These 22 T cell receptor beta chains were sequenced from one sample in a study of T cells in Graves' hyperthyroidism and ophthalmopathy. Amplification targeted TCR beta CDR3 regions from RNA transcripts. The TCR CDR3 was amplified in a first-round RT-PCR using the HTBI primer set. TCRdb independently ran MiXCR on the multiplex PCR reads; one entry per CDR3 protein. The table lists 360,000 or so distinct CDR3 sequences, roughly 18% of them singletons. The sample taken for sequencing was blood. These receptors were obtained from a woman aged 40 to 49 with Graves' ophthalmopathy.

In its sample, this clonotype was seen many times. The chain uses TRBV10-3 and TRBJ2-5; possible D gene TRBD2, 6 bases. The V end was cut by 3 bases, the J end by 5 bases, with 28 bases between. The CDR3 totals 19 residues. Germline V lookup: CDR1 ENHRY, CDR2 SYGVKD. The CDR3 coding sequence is TGTGCCATCAGTGAACTGTGGAGGGTAGAACGGGAGAATCGGGAGACCCAGTACTTC. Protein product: CAISELWRVERENRETQYF.

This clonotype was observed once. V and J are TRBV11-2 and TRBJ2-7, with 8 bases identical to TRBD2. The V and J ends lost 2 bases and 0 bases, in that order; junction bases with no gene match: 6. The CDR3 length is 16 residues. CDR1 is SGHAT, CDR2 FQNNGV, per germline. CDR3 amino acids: CASSLRSGAASYEQYF. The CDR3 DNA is TGTGCCAGCAGCTTACGTAGCGGGGCGGCCTCCTACGAGCAGTACTTC.

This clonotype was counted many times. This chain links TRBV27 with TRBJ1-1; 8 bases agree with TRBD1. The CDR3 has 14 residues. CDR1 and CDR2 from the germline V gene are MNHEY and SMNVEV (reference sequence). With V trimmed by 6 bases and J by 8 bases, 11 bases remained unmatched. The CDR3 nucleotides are TGTGCCAGCAGCCACGGACAGGGTCTGGGGGAAGCTTTCTTT. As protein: CASSHGQGLGEAFF.

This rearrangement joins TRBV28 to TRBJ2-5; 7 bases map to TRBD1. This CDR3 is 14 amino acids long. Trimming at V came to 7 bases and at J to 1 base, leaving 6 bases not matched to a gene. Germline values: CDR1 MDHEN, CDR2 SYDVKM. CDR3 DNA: TGTGCCAGCAAGCTGGACAGGCCCCAAGAGACCCAGTACTTC. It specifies CASKLDRPQETQYF.

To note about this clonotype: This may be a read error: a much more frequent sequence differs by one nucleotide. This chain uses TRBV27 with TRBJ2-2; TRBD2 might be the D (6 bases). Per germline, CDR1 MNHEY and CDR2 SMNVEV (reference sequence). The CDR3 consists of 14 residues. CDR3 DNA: TGTGCCACCGGGGACGGCGAGACCGCCGGGGGGCTGTTTTTT. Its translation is CATGDGETAGGLFF.

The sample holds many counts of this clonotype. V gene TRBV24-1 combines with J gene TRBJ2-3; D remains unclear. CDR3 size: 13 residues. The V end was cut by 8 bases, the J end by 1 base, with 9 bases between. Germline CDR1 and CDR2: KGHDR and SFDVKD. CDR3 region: CATNRAGTDTQYF. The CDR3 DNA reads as TGTGCCACCAATAGAGCCGGCACAGATACGCAGTATTTT.

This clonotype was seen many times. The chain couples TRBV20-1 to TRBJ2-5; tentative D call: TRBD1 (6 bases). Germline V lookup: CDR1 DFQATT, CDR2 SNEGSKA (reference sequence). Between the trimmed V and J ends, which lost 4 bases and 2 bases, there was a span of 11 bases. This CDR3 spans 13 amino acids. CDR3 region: CSATDSSQETQYF. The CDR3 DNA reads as TGCAGTGCTACGGACAGTAGTCAAGAGACCCAGTACTTC.

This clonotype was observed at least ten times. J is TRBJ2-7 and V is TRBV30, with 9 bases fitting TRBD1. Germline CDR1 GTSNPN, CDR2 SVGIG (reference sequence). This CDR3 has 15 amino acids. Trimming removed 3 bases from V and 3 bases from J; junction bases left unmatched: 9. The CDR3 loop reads CAWRKAGTGFYEQYF. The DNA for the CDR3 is TGTGCCTGGAGAAAAGCCGGGACAGGGTTCTACGAGCAGTACTTC.

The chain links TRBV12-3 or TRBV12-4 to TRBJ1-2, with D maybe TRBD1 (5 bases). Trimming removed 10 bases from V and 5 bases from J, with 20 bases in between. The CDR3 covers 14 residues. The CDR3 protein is CATNVRGKGYGYTF. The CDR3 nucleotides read TGTGCCACCAATGTACGGGGGAAGGGTTATGGCTACACCTTC.

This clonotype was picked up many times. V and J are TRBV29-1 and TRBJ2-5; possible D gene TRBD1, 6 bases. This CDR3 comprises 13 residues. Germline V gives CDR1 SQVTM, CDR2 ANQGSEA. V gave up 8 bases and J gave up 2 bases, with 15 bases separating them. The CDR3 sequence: CSLASTGQETQYF. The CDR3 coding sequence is TGCAGCCTCGCCTCGACAGGACAAGAGACCCAGTACTTC. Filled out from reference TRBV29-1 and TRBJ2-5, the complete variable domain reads SAVISQKPSRDICQRGTSLTIQCQVDSQVTMMFWYRQQPGQSLTLIATANQGSEATYESGFVIDKFPISRPNLTFSTLTVSNMSPEDSSIYLCSLASTGQETQYFGPGTRLLVL.

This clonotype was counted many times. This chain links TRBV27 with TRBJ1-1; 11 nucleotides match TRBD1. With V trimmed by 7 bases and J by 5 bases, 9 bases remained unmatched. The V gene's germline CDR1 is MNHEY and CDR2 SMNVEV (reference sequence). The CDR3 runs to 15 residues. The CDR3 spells CASTYGTGGRTEAFF. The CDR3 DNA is TGTGCCAGCACCTATGGGACAGGGGGAAGGACTGAAGCTTTCTTT.

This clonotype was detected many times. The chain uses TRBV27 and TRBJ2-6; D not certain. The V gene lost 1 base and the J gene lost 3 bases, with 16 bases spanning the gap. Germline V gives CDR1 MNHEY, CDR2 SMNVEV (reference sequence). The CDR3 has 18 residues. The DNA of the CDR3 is TGTGCCAGCAGTTTATATGGCACCAGCTGGGGTGGGGCCAACGTCCTGACTTTC. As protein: CASSLYGTSWGGANVLTF.

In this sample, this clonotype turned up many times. CDR3: CASGASTGTEQYF. The CDR3 DNA follows: TGTGCCAGCGGAGCTTCCACAGGCACCGAGCAGTACTTC. The chain employs TRBV12-3 or TRBV12-4 and TRBJ2-5, with D perhaps matching TRBD1 (5 bases). The last part of the DNA fits TRBJ2-7 better; the J call may be wrong. This CDR3 has 13 amino acids.

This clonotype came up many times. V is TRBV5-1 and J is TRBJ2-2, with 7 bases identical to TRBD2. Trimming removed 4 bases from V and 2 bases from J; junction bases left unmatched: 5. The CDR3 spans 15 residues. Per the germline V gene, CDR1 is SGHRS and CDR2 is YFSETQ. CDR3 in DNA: TGCGCCAGCAGCCAAGGGGAGGGTAACACCGGGGAGCTGTTTTTT. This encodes CASSQGEGNTGELFF.

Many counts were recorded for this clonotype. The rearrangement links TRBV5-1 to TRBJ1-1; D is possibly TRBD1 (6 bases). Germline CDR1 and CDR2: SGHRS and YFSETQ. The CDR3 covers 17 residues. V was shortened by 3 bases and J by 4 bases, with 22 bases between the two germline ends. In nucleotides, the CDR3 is TGCGCCAGCAGCTCGACTAGAAGGGACAATTTGGGCACTGAAGCTTTCTTT. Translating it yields CASSSTRRDNLGTEAFF.

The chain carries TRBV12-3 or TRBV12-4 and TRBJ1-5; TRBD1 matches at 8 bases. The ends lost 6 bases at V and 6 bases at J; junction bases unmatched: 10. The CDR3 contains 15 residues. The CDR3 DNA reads TGTGCCAGCAGCCCGAGGCGGGACAGGATTCAGCCCCAGCATTTT. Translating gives CASSPRRDRIQPQHF.

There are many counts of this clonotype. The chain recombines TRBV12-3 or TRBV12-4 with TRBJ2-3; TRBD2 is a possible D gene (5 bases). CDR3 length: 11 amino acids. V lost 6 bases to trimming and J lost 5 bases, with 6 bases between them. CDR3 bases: TGTGCCAGCAGGGGGAGAGATACGCAGTATTTT. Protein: CASRGRDTQYF.

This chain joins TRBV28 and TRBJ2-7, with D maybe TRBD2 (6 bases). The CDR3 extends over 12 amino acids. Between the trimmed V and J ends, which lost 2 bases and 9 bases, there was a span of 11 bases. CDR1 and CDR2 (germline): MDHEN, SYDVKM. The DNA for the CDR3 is TGTGCCAGCAGTTTAGCCCAGGGAGGGCAGTACTTC. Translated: CASSLAQGGQYF.

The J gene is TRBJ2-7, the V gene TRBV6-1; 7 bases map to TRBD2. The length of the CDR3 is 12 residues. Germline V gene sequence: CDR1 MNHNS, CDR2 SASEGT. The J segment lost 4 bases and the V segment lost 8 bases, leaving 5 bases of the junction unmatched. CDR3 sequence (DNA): TGTGCCAGCGGCGGGAGCGGTTACGAGCAGTACTTC. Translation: CASGGSGYEQYF.

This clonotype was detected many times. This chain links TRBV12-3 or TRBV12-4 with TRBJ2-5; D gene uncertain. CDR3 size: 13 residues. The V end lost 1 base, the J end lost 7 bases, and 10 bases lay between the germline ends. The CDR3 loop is CASSLVTLGTQYF. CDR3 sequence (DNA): TGTGCCAGCAGTTTAGTTACACTCGGGACCCAGTACTTC.

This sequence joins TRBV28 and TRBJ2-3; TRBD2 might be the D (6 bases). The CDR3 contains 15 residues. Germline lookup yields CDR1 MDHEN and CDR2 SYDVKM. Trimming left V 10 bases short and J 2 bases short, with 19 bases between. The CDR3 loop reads CAISAPGGATDTQYF. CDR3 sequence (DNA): TGTGCCATCTCAGCACCCGGAGGGGCCACAGATACGCAGTATTTT.

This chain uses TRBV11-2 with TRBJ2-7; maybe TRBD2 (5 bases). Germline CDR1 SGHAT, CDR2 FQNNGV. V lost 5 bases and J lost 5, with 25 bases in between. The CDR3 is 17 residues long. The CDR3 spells CASSPQPSLAFRDEQYF. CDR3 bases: TGTGCCAGCAGCCCCCAACCCTCGCTAGCCTTCCGAGACGAGCAGTACTTC. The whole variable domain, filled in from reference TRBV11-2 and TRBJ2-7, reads EAGVAQSPRYKIIEKRQSVAFWCNPISGHATLYWYQQILGQGPKLLIQFQNNGVVDDSQLPKDRFSAERLKGVDSTLKIQPAKLEDSAVYLCASSPQPSLAFRDEQYFGPGTRLTVT.